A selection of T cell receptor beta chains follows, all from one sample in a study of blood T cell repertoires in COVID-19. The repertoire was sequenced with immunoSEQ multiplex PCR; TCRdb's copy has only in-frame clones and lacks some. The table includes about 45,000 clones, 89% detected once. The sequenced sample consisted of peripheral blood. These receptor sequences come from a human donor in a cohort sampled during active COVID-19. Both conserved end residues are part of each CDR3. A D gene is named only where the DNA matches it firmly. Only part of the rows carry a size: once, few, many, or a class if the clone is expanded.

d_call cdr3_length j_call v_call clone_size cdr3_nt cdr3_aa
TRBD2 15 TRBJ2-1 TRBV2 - TGTGCCAGCAGTGAATCAATGGGACTAGCGAATGAGCAGTTCTTC CASSESMGLANEQFF
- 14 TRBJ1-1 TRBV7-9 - TGTGCCAGCAGTCCCACCGGGGGTCGGACTGAAGCTTTCTTT CASSPTGGRTEAFF
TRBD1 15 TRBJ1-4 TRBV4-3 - TGCGCCAGCAGCTCGGGACAGGGGGTTAATGAAAAACTGTTTTTT CASSSGQGVNEKLFF
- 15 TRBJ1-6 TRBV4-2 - TGTGCCAGCAGCCAAGACAGGGAAAATAATTCACCCCTCCACTTT CASSQDRENNSPLHF
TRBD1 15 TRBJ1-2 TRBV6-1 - TGTGCCAGCAGTGAAAGGGACAGGGGATACTATGGCTACACCTTC CASSERDRGYYGYTF
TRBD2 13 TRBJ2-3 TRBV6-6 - TGTGCCTACTCACAGCGGGGGGTCGATCCGCAGTATTTT CAYSQRGVDPQYF
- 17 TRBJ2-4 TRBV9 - TGTGCCAGCAGCGTAGGGAGCGGATCCCTAGCCAAAAACATTCAGTACTTC CASSVGSGSLAKNIQYF
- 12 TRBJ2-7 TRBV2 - TGTGCCAGCAGTGAAGCGGGGACATCTCCGTACTTC CASSEAGTSPYF
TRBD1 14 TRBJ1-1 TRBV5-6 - TGTGCCAGCAGCTGGGGGACAGGGCCTAACGAAGCTTTCTTT CASSWGTGPNEAFF
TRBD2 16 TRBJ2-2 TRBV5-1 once TGCGCCAGCAGCATACAAGCGGGGGTTAGGACCGGGGAGCTGTTTTTT CASSIQAGVRTGELFF
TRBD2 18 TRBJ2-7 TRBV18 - TGTGCCAGCTCACTCCAGGCTAGCGGGCCACGTTTCGTCTACGAGCAGTACTTC CASSLQASGPRFVYEQYF
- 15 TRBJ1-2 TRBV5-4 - TGTGCCAGCAGCCTGAGACAAGCTATTAACTATGGCTACACCTTC CASSLRQAINYGYTF
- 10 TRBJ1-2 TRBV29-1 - TGCAGCGCGAGGCAGGGAGGCTACACCTTC CSARQGGYTF
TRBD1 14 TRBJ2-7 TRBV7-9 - TGTGCCAGCAGCCATCGACAGGGTCCTTACGAGCAGTACTTC CASSHRQGPYEQYF
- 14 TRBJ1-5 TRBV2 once TGTGCCAGCAGTGTGGACGGGGTCAATCAGCCCCAGCATTTT CASSVDGVNQPQHF
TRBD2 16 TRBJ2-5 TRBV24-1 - TGTGCCACCAGTGATAGCCTAGCGGGAGGCCAAGAGACCCAGTACTTC CATSDSLAGGQETQYF
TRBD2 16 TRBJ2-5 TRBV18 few TGTGCCAGCTCACCGTGGACTAGCGGGGGAGAAGAGACCCAGTACTTC CASSPWTSGGEETQYF
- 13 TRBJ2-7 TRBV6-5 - TGTGCCAGCAGCTCGACGGAGCTTGGCGAGCAGTACTTC CASSSTELGEQYF
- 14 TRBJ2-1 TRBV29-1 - TGCAGCACGCAGGGCGGGACCTCCTACAATGAGCAGTTCTTC CSTQGGTSYNEQFF
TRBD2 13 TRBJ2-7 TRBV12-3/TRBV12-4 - TGTGCCAGCAGACCCAGCGGGGGCTACGAGCAGTACTTC CASRPSGGYEQYF
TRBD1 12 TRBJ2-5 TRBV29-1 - TGCAGCGGACGACAGGGCCAAGAGACCCAGTACTTC CSGRQGQETQYF
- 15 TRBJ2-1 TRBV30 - TGTGCCTGGGGGACTTTTCAGAGCTCCTACAATGAGCAGTTCTTC CAWGTFQSSYNEQFF
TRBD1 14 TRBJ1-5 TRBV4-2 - TGTGCCAGCAGCCAAGGACAGGGGGAACAGCCCCAGCATTTT CASSQGQGEQPQHF
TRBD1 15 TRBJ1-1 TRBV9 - TGTGCCAGCAGCGCCACCGGGACAGGGCACACTGAAGCTTTCTTT CASSATGTGHTEAFF
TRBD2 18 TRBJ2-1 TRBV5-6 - TGTGCCAGCAGCGAAGGCCCTAGCGGGAGGGCCGACTACAATGAGCAGTTCTTC CASSEGPSGRADYNEQFF
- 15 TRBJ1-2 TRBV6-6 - TGTGCCAGCACCGAATGGGGGCTTACTCCCTATGGCTACACCTTC CASTEWGLTPYGYTF
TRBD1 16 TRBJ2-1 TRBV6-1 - TGTGCCAGCAGTGGCAGACAGGGGGCCTCCTACAATGAGCAGTTCTTC CASSGRQGASYNEQFF
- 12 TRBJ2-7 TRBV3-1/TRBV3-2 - TGTGCCAGCAGCGGAGGGTCCTACGAGCAGTACTTC CASSGGSYEQYF
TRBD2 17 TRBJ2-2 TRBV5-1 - TGCGCCAGCAGCTTGTACCCGGGACTAGCGGGAACCGGGGAGCTGTTTTTT CASSLYPGLAGTGELFF
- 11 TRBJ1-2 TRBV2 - TGTGCCAGCAGTGTGGACAGTGGCTACACCTTC CASSVDSGYTF
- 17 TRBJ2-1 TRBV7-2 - TGTGCCAGCAGCGGACGGGGGACGAAAGGAGGGTACAATGAGCAGTTCTTC CASSGRGTKGGYNEQFF
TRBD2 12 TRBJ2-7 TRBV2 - TGTGCCAGCAGAGACCTAGCGGGCGAGCAGTACTTC CASRDLAGEQYF
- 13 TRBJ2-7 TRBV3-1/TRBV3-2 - TGTGCCAGCAGCCAAGTCGCCGGGGACGAGCAGTACTTC CASSQVAGDEQYF
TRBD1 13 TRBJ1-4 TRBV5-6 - TGTGCCAGCAGCAGGACAGGTCAAGAAAAACTGTTTTTT CASSRTGQEKLFF
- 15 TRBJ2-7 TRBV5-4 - TGTGCCAGCAGCTTGAGGGGCCAGAACTCCTACGAGCAGTACTTC CASSLRGQNSYEQYF
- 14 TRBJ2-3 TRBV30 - TGTGCCTGGAGTGTTTCAGGGGCAGGAGATACGCAGTATTTT CAWSVSGAGDTQYF
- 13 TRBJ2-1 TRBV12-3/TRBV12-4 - TGTGCCAGCAGTGGACAGTCCTACAATGAGCAGTTCTTC CASSGQSYNEQFF
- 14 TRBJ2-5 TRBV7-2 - TGTGCCAGCAGCTTCGGTAGTCCCAGGGTGGACCAGTACTTC CASSFGSPRVDQYF
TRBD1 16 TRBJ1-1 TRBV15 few TGTGCCACCAGCAGAGACTGGACAGGGCTGAACACTGAAGCTTTCTTT CATSRDWTGLNTEAFF
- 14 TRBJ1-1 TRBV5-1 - TGCGCCAGCAGCTTGGGCGGGATGAACACTGAAGCTTTCTTT CASSLGGMNTEAFF
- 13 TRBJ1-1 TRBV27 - TGTGCCAGCAGGCAAGCTCCGAGGGGGTGGGCTTTCTTT CASRQAPRGWAFF
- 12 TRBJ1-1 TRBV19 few TGTGCCAGTAGTAGCAGGGTCGGTGAAGCTTTCTTT CASSSRVGEAFF
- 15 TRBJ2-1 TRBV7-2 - TGTGCCAGCAGCTTAGTGGCAGGGGCATACAATGAGCAGTTCTTC CASSLVAGAYNEQFF
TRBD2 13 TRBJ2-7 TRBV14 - TGTGCCAGCAGGCGCGGGGGAACCTACGAGCAGTACTTC CASRRGGTYEQYF
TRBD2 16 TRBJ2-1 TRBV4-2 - TGTGCCAGCAGCCAAGCAGCGGGAGGGCTCCACAATGAGCAGTTCTTC CASSQAAGGLHNEQFF
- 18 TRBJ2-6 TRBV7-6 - TGTGCCAGCAGCCCGGAAACCGGGACAAGCTATGGGGCCAACGTCCTGACTTTC CASSPETGTSYGANVLTF
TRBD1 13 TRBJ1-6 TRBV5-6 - TGTGCCAGCAGCCGCGGACAGGCATCACCCCTCCACTTT CASSRGQASPLHF
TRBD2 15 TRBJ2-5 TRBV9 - TGTGCCAGCAGCGTAGGACTAGCGGGACGCGAGACCCAGTACTTC CASSVGLAGRETQYF
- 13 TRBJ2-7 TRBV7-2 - TGTGCCAGCAGCTTGGGCCGATTGGGCGAGCAGTACTTC CASSLGRLGEQYF
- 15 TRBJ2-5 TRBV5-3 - TGTGCCACCCTGAGGGACCCTCAGGGAGGAGAGACCCAGTACTTC CATLRDPQGGETQYF
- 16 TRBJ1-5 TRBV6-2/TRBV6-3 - TGTGCCAGCAGTTACTCGATCGCTGGGGGGAATCAGCCCCAGCATTTT CASSYSIAGGNQPQHF
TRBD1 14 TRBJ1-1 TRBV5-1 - TGCGCCAGCAGCTTGGGACAGGGTTCCACTGAAGCTTTCTTT CASSLGQGSTEAFF
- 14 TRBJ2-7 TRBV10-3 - TGTGCCATCAGTGAACGGGAGTCTACCTACGAGCAGTACTTC CAISERESTYEQYF
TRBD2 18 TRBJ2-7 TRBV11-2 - TGTGCCAGCAGAAAATATCCGGGACTAGCGGATAGGGCCTACGAGCAGTACTTC CASRKYPGLADRAYEQYF
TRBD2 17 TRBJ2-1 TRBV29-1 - TGCAGCGTCGAGGGACTAGCGGGCTTCGGACGATACAATGAGCAGTTCTTC CSVEGLAGFGRYNEQFF
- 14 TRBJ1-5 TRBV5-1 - TGCGCCAGCAGCTTAGGAGGGGACTATCAGCCCCAGCATTTT CASSLGGDYQPQHF
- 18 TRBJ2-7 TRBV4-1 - TGCGCCAGCAGCCCCCGGACTATTCATACAGTGGTCAACTACGAGCAGTACTTC CASSPRTIHTVVNYEQYF
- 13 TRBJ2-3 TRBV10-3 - TGTGCCCTAGGGGTTTGGGGCACAGATACGCAGTATTTT CALGVWGTDTQYF
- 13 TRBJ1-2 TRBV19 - TGTGCCAGTAGTCCCCAGGGGTACTATGGCTACACCTTC CASSPQGYYGYTF